These 7 T cell receptor beta chains were all obtained from the same sample, sequenced in a study of regulatory T cells in long-lasting Graves disease. Time point in this sample: newly diagnosed GD, antithyroid drugs for less than 3 months. PBMC RNA served as the TCR library source. Both iRepertoire HTBI primers and Arm-PCR of CDR3 regions were used to build the TCR beta libraries. TCRdb reprocessed the multiplex PCR reads via MiXCR and lists one record per CDR3 protein. The data contain about 210,000 distinct CDR3 sequences, 15% to 20% of them singletons. The sample was also reused in another study, on T cells in Graves' hyperthyroidism and ophthalmopathy.

Sample: peripheral blood mononuclear cells (PBMCs), taken at new diagnosis, from a patient treated with antithyroid drugs. These receptors all stem from a woman under 40 with Graves disease.

This clonotype was recorded a few times. The germline gene is not matched at one end of the junction; a read error may be the cause. The chain is built from TRBV6-1 and TRBJ1-1; D unresolved. The CDR3 length is 15 residues. Germline lookup yields CDR1 MNHNS and CDR2 SASEGT. The CDR3 nucleotides read TGTGGCAGCAGTCCTACGACTGCGGGTCGCGCTGAAGCTTTCTTT. As protein: CGSSPTTAGRAEAFF.

There are many counts of this clonotype. V and J are TRBV28 and TRBJ1-6, with D unclear. CDR3 length: 13 residues. Trimming cost V 2 bases and J 10 bases, with 9 bases left between them. CDR1 is MDHEN, CDR2 SYDVKM, per germline. CDR3 sequence (DNA): TGTGCCAGCAGTTTAGTCGGGGTCTCACCCCTCCACTTT. Protein: CASSLVGVSPLHF.

This clonotype came up many times. V gene TRBV12-3 or TRBV12-4 combines with J gene TRBJ2-2; TRBD1 agrees at 8 bases. The CDR3 is made up of 15 amino acids. Trimming took 6 bases from V and 2 from J; bases not matched to a gene: 5. DNA for the CDR3: TGTGCCAGCAGGACCAGGGGGCTAAACACCGGGGAGCTGTTTTTT. Its protein is CASRTRGLNTGELFF.

This clonotype was recorded at least ten times. This chain uses TRBV5-6 with TRBJ1-3, with a tentative D call TRBD1 (5 bases). CDR1 is SGHDT, CDR2 YYEEEE, per germline. The CDR3 runs 16 residues. Trimming removed 3 bases at V and 0 bases at J, with 13 bases between. The CDR3 sequence: CASSSDTRLSGNTIYF. The CDR3 DNA reads TGTGCCAGCAGCTCGGACACCCGGCTCTCTGGAAACACCATATATTTT. Drawing the rest from reference TRBV5-6 and TRBJ1-3, the complete variable domain is DAGVTQSPTHLIKTRGQQVTLRCSPKSGHDTVSWYQQALGQGPQFIFQYYEEEERQRGNFPDRFSGHQFPNYSSELNVNALLLGDSALYLCASSSDTRLSGNTIYFGEGSWLTVV.

A remark on this clonotype: This probably arose from a read error, given a far larger clone one base away. The chain is built from TRBV28 and TRBJ2-5; 8 bases agree with TRBD1. CDR3 size: 15 residues. Germline CDR1 is MDHEN and CDR2 is SYDVKM. The CDR3 loop is CASSFLDRELNEQSF. The CDR3 nucleotides are TGTGCCAGCAGTTTTTTGGACAGGGAGTTGAATGAGCAGTCCTTC.

This clonotype was detected ten times or more. This rearrangement joins TRBV2 to TRBJ1-2; TRBD1 agrees at 7 bases. V lost 1 base to trimming and J lost 4 bases; unmatched junction nucleotides: 3. The germline V gene encodes CDR1 SNHLY and CDR2 FYNNEI. CDR3 size: 14 residues. The CDR3 here is CASSEGGGFYGYTF. The DNA for the CDR3 is TGTGCCAGCAGTGAAGGAGGGGGCTTCTATGGCTACACCTTC. The full variable domain, with the rest looked up from reference TRBV2 and TRBJ1-2, is EPEVTQTPSHQVTQMGQEVILRCVPISNHLYFYWYRQILGQKVEFLVSFYNNEISEKSEIFDDQFSVERPDGSNFTLKIRSTKLEDSAMYFCASSEGGGFYGYTFGSGTRLTVV.

Many counts were recorded for this clonotype. The V gene is TRBV6-2 or TRBV6-3, the J gene TRBJ2-3; 8 positions match TRBD2. The CDR3 spans 14 residues. Per the germline V gene, CDR1 is MNHEY and CDR2 is SVGEGT. V shed 6 bases and J 4 bases; nucleotides not matched to a gene: 6. CDR3 residues: CASRIGGVSDTQYF. The CDR3 nucleotides read TGTGCCAGCAGGATCGGGGGGGTGTCAGATACGCAGTATTTT.